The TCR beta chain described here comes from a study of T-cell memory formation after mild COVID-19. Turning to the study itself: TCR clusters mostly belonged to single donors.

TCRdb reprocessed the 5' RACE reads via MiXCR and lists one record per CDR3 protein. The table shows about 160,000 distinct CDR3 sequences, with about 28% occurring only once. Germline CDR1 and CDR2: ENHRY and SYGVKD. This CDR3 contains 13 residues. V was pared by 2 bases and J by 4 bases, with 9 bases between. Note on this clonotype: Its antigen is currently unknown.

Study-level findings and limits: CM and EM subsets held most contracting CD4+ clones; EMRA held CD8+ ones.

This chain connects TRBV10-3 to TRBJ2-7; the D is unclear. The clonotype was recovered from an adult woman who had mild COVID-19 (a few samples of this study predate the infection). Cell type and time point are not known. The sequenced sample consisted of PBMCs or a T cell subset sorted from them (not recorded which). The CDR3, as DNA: TGTGCCATCAGTGAGGGGAACACATACGAGCAGTACGTC. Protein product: CAISEGNTYEQYV.